Included here is one TCR beta chain sequence, with context. Antigen unknown. Repertoires were generated with immunoSEQ multiplex PCR, while TCRdb's copy carries only in-frame clones and drops some. The sample lists tens of thousands of clones, 89% seen once, with over 2% in the top ten. The sample belongs to a study of T cell responses to AZD1222 COVID-19 vaccine. Study-level results: Baseline antibody screening turned up just six seropositive AZD1222 recipients. Repertoire samples came only from after the peak T cell response. Two doses of AZD1222 preceded a rise in Spike-specific TCR breadth and depth.

The CDR3 extends over 15 amino acids. V was pared by 4 bases and J by 3 bases, with 6 bases of the junction left unmatched. The germline V gene has CDR1 SGHRS and CDR2 YFSETQ. The rearrangement joins TRBV5-1 to TRBJ1-2, with TRBD1 identical over 10 bases. The material sequenced was peripheral blood, taken on day 0 of AZD1222 vaccination. The source is an adult in good health. The DNA for the CDR3 is TGCGCCAGCAGCGACGGACAGGGGGTATACTATGGCTACACCTTC. Translated: CASSDGQGVYYGYTF.